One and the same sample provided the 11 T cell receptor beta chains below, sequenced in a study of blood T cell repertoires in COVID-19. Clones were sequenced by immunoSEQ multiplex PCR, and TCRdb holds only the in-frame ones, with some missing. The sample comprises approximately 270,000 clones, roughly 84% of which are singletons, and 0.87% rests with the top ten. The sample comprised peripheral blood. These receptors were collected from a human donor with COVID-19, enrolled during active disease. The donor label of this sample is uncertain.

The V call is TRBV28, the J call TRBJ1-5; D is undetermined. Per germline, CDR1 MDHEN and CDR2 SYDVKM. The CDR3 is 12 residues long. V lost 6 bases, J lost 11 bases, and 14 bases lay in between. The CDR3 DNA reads TGTGCCAGCAGCTCCACTGCTTCGACCCAGCATTTT. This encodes CASSSTASTQHF.

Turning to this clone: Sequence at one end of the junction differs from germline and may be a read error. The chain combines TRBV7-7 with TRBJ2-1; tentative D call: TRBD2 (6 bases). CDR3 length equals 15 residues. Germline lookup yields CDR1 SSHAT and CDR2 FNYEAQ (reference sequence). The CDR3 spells CASSALRGSYNEQFF. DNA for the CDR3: TGTGCTAGCAGCGCTTTACGGGGGTCCTACAATGAGCAGTTCTTC.

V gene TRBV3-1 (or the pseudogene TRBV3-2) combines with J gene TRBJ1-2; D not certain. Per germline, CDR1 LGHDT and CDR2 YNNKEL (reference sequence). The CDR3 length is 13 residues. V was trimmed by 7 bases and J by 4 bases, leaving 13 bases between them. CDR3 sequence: CASTGGPTYGYTF. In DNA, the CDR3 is TGTGCCAGCACAGGAGGGCCGACCTATGGCTACACCTTC.

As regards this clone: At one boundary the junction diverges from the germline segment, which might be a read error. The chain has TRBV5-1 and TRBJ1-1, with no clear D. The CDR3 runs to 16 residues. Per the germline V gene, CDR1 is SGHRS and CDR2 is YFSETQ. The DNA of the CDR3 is TGCGCCAGCAGCTTGGGCCCGGGAGTCCGGAACGCTGAAGCTTTCTTT. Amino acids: CASSLGPGVRNAEAFF.

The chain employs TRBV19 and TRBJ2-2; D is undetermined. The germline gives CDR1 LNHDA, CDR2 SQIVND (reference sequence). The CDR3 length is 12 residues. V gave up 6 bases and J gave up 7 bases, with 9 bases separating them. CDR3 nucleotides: TGTGCCAGTAGATCTCCTCTCGGGGAGCTGTTTTTT. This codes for CASRSPLGELFF.

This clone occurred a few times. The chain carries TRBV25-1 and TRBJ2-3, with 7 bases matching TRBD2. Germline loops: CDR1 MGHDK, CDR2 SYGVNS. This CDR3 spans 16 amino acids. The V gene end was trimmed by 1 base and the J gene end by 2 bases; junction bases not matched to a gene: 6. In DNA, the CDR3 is TGTGCCAGCAGTGAATCCCTAGCGGACCCCACAGATACGCAGTATTTT. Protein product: CASSESLADPTDTQYF.

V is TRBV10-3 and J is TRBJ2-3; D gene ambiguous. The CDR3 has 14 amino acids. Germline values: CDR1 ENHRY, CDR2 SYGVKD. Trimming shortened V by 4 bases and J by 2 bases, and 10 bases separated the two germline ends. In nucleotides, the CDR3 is TGTGCCATCAGTGGAGGAGAGGACACAGATACGCAGTATTTT. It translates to CAISGGEDTDTQYF.

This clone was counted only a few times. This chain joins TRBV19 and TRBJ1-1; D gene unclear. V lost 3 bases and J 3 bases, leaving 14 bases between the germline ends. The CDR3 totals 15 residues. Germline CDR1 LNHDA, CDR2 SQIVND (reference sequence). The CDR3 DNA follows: TGTGCCAGTAGTATTCCAAGCTCGGGTTACACTGAAGCTTTCTTT. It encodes CASSIPSSGYTEAFF.

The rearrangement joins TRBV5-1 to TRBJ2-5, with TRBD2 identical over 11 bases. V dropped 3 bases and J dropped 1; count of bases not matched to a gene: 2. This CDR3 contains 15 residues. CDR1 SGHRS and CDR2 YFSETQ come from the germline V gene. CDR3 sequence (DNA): TGCGCCAGCAGCTACGGGACTAGCGGCCAAGAGACCCAGTACTTC. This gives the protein CASSYGTSGQETQYF.

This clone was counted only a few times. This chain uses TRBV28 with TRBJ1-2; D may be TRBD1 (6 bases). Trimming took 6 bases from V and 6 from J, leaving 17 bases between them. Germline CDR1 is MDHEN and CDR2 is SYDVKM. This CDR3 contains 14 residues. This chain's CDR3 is CASSRGGGRNGYTF. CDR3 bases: TGTGCCAGCAGCAGGGGAGGGGGTAGGAATGGCTACACCTTC.

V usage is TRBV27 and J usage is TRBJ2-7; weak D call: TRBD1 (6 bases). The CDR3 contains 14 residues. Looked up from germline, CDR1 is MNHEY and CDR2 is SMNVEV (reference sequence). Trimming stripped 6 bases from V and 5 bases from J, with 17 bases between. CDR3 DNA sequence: TGTGCCAGCAGCGTCCAGGGGTTCAGGAACGAGCAGTACTTC. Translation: CASSVQGFRNEQYF.